This TCR beta chain came from a study of T cells expressing NK-cell markers. The CDR3 contains 19 residues. Germline V CDR1 and CDR2: DFQATT, SNEGSKA (reference sequence). With the 5' RACE reads reprocessed, TCRdb shows one record per CDR3 protein and no DNA. The sample data list about 370,000 distinct CDR3 sequences. Study findings and constraints: HCMV specificity was not established for the expanded NKG2C+ T cell clones.

Details on this clonotype: The antigen is not known.

The receptor was isolated from a woman in her forties or fifties in good health. The chain couples TRBV20-1 to TRBJ2-1; absent DNA, TCRdb's TRBD2 call cannot be checked. The sequencing input was blood T cells: a sorted CD56 or NKG2C T cell subset, CD4+ or CD8+ T cells, or bulk PBMC T cells (not recorded which). CDR3: CSAPKPGLADLTLYNEQFF.